Listed below are T cell receptor beta chains from one sample, sequenced in a study of shared clonotypes between healthy human individuals. Using immunoSEQ multiplex PCR, the repertoire was profiled, and TCRdb retains in-frame clones only, with some absent. The sample holds some 2.1 million clones, about 95% seen once. Sequencing used naive CD8+ T cells sorted from blood. Receptor source: a man aged 18 to 29 in good health. CDR3s include the opening cysteine and the closing phenylalanine or tryptophan. D genes are given only for firm matches. Clone sizes are given selectively: once, few, many, or a class where the clone is expanded.

>TRBV5-1|TRBJ2-7|18|NA|NA
TGCGCCAGCAGCTTCTACCCCTTGGAACAGAGCCCAACCTACGAGCAGTACTTC
CASSFYPLEQSPTYEQYF
>TRBV27|TRBJ2-7|13|NA|NA
TGTGCCAGCAGTTCTGGGGGGACCTACGAGCAGTACTTC
CASSSGGTYEQYF
>TRBV7-9|TRBJ2-7|14|NA|NA
TGTGCCAGCAGCTATACACAAGGGCTCCACGAGCAGTACTTC
CASSYTQGLHEQYF
>TRBV27|TRBJ1-1|14|TRBD1|NA
TGTGCCAGCAGTCCAGGGGGGGAGAACACTGAAGCTTTCTTT
CASSPGGENTEAFF
>TRBV11-3|TRBJ2-2|17|NA|NA
TGTGCCAGCAGCTTAGCGGTGGGGCAGGGAGGCACCGGGGAGCTGTTTTTT
CASSLAVGQGGTGELFF
>TRBV27|TRBJ2-7|15|NA|NA
TGTGCCAGCAGTTTTGGGGCAGGGAGTCCCTACGAGCAGTACTTC
CASSFGAGSPYEQYF
>TRBV2|TRBJ1-2|16|NA|NA
TGTGCCAGCAGTGAATCTGGGGCAGCCAGTAACTATGGCTACACCTTC
CASSESGAASNYGYTF
>TRBV5-6|TRBJ2-5|16|TRBD2|once
TGTGCCAGCAGGGGTACTCCTAGCGGGTTCGTAGAGACCCAGTACTTC
CASRGTPSGFVETQYF
>TRBV7-9|TRBJ2-1|15|NA|NA
TGTGCCAGCAGCTCCACAGTGCTGCAGCCAAATGAGCAGTTCTTC
CASSSTVLQPNEQFF
>TRBV2|TRBJ1-3|17|NA|NA
TGTGCCAGCAGGAAGGGTCGGACGGAGTACTCTGGAAACACCATATATTTT
CASRKGRTEYSGNTIYF
>TRBV5-4|TRBJ2-7|13|NA|few
TGTGCCAGCAGCTTGGGTTACTCCTACGAGCAGTACTTC
CASSLGYSYEQYF
>TRBV9|TRBJ2-3|16|NA|NA
TGTGCCAGCAGCGTAAACCGACAGACTAGCACAGATACGCAGTATTTT
CASSVNRQTSTDTQYF
>TRBV6-1|TRBJ2-7|13|NA|NA
TGTGCCAGCGGACAAGGGCCGCTCTACGAGCAGTACTTC
CASGQGPLYEQYF
>TRBV10-1|TRBJ2-7|14|TRBD1|NA
TGCGCCAGCAGTGAGTACGACAGGGCCTACGAGCAGTACTTC
CASSEYDRAYEQYF